The present T cell receptor (beta chain) was sequenced within a study of regulatory T cells in long-lasting Graves disease. Time point of the sample: persistent/refractory GD, antithyroid drugs over 5 years with positive TRAb. PBMC-extracted RNA yielded the TCR library. Study results and caveats: Persistent patients shared more public clonotypes (2,741) than new patients (about 1,000). There was favoring of TRBV28, TRBJ1-2 and TRBJ2-5 in persistent disease. The study found lower TCR diversity in persistent Graves' patients than in newly diagnosed ones.

Trimming cost V 10 bases and J 2 bases, with 9 bases left between them. Germline CDR1 reads MDHEN; CDR2 reads SYDVKM. CDR3 length: 12 residues. This clonotype was detected many times. Its antigen remains unknown. Relying on iRepertoire HTBI primers and Arm-PCR of CDR3 regions, the team built TCR beta libraries. TCRdb reprocessed the multiplex PCR reads via MiXCR and lists one record per CDR3 protein. The sample holds over 650,000 distinct CDR3 sequences, around 30% seen once. The material sequenced was peripheral blood mononuclear cells (PBMCs), taken when the disease was refractory, from a patient treated with antithyroid drugs. The clonotype was recovered from a female donor with Graves disease. The chain carries TRBV28 and TRBJ1-5; D gene unclear. The CDR3 DNA is TGTGCCATTGCCTCGGGCAATCAGCCCCAGCATTTT. It translates to CAIASGNQPQHF.